The clone carrying this TCR beta chain was observed a handful of times. This entry belongs to a study of shared clonotypes between healthy human individuals. Once extracted for a subset, genomic DNA was divided evenly among several immunoSEQ plates. Data came from immunoSEQ multiplex PCR; TCRdb stores just in-frame clones and leaves some out. The data hold some 1,100,000 clones, with about four fifths observed a single time. V was clipped by 1 base and J by 8 bases; unmatched bases: 4. Germline CDR1 is SGHTA and CDR2 is FQGNSA. CDR3 length equals 15 residues. Only Caucasian adults living in Nashville, Tennessee served as donors.

The sequence was obtained from a man aged 18 to 30 in good health. Some clones in this sample may be carry-over from other donors' samples. This chain uses TRBV7-2 with TRBJ2-1; 11 nucleotides match TRBD2. Material for sequencing was memory CD4+ T cells from PBMCs. Regarding subset: CD45RA-negative fraction. CDR3 amino acids: CASSLVAGGPHEQFF. The CDR3 DNA is TGTGCCAGCAGCTTAGTAGCGGGAGGGCCCCATGAGCAGTTCTTC.